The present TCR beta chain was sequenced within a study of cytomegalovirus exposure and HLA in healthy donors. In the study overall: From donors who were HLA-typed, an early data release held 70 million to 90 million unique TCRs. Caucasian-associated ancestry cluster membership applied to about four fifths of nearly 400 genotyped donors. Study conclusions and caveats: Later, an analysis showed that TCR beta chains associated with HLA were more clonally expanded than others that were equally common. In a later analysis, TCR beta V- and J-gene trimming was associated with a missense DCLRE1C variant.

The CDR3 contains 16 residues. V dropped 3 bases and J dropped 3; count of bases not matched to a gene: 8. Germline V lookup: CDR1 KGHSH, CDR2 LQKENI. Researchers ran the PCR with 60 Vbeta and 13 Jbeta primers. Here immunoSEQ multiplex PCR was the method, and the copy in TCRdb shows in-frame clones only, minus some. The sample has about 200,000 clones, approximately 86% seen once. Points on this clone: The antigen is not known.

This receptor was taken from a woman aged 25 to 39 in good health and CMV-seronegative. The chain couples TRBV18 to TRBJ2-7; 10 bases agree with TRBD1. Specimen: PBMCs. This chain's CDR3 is CASSPLTGTGDYEQYF. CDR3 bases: TGTGCCAGCTCACCTTTAACCGGGACAGGGGACTACGAGCAGTACTTC.